This TCR beta chain came from a study of cytomegalovirus exposure and HLA in healthy donors. Some clones are missing from TCRdb's copy, which holds only in-frame ones; the method was immunoSEQ multiplex PCR. In the table there are over 100,000 clones, 88% of which are singletons. The sequenced sample consisted of PBMCs. The receptor was isolated from a woman aged 18-35 years in good health and CMV-seropositive.

The CDR3 region is CASSLGDRGNTEAFF. The CDR3 nucleotides are TGCGCCAGCAGCTTGGGGGACAGGGGTAACACTGAAGCTTTCTTT. The rearrangement uses TRBV5-1 and TRBJ1-1; 10 bases agree with TRBD1. This CDR3 comprises 15 residues. J gave up 2 bases and V 0 bases, and 1 base lay outside the gene matches. Germline values: CDR1 SGHRS, CDR2 YFSETQ.